This T cell receptor (beta chain) was recorded in a study of blood T cell repertoires in COVID-19. Using immunoSEQ multiplex PCR, the repertoire was profiled, and TCRdb retains in-frame clones only, with some absent. The sample includes about 300,000 clones, roughly 90% of them seen just once. J gave up 6 bases and V 9 bases, and 7 bases lay outside the gene matches. The CDR3 runs to 16 residues. Germline assignment: CDR1 KGHDR and CDR2 SFDVKD. This sequence was found in a man aged 18 to 35 who had recovered from COVID-19. The sample consisted of peripheral blood. The chain is built from TRBV24-1 and TRBJ2-1; TRBD2 agrees at 16 bases. CDR3 region: CATSGTSGRAGNEQFF. The CDR3 DNA reads TGTGCCACCTCCGGGACTAGCGGGAGGGCGGGCAATGAGCAGTTCTTC.